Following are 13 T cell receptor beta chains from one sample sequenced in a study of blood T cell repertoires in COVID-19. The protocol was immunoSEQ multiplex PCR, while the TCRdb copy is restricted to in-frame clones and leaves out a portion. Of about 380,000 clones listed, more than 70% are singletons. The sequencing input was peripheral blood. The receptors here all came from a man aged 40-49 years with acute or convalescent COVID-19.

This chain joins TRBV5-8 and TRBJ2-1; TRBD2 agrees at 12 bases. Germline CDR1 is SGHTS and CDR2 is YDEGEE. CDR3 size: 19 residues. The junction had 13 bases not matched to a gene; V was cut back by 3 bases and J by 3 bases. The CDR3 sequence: CASSSLAGGLWTYYNEQFF. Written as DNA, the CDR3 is TGTGCCAGCAGCTCACTAGCGGGAGGACTTTGGACATACTACAATGAGCAGTTCTTC.

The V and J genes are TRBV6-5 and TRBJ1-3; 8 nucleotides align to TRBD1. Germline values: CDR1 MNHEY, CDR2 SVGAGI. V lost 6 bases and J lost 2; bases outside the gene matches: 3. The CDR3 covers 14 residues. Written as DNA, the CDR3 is TGTGCCAGCAGCCTACAGGGGGCTGGAAACACCATATATTTT. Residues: CASSLQGAGNTIYF.

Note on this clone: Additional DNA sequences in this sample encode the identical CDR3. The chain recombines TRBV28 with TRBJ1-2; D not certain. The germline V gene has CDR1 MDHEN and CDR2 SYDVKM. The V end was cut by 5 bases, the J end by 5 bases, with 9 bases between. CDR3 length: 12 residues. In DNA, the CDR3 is TGTGCCAGCAGTCTACCCATATATGGCTACACCTTC. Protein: CASSLPIYGYTF.

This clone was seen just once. DNA for the CDR3: TGCGCCAGCAGCCCGGACACCTACTATTCACCCCTCCACTTT. This encodes CASSPDTYYSPLHF. This chain links TRBV5-1 with TRBJ1-6; tentatively, D is TRBD1 (5 bases). CDR3 length: 14 amino acids. Per the germline V gene, CDR1 is SGHRS and CDR2 is YFSETQ. Trimming shortened V by 4 bases and J by 8 bases, and 13 bases separated the two germline ends.

The CDR3 loop is CASSQDSGSGSTYEQYF. The CDR3 nucleotides are TGTGCCAGCAGCCAAGACTCGGGTAGCGGGAGCACCTACGAGCAGTACTTC. The chain employs TRBV4-2 and TRBJ2-7; 9 bases align to TRBD2. This CDR3 region has 17 residues. Germline V CDR1 and CDR2: LGHNA, YNFKEQ. V shed 0 bases and J 2 bases; nucleotides not matched to a gene: 8.

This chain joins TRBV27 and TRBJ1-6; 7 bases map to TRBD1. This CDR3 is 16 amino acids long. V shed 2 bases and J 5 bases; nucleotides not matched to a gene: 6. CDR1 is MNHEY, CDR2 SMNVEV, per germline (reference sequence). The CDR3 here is CASSLQGGIHNSPLHF. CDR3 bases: TGTGCCAGCAGTTTACAGGGGGGTATCCATAATTCACCCCTCCACTTT.

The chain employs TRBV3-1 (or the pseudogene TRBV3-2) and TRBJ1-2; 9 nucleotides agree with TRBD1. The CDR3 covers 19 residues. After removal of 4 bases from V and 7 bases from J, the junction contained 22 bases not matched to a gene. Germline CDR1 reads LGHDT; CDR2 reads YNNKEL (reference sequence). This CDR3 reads CASSLLITGGKSGSGGYTF. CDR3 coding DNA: TGTGCCAGCAGCCTTCTTATTACAGGGGGCAAATCGGGGAGCGGTGGCTACACCTTC.

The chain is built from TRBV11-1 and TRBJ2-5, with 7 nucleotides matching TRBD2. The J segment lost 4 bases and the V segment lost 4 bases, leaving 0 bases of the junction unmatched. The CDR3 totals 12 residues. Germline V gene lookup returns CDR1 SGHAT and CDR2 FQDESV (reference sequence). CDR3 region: CASSWGGETQYF. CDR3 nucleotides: TGTGCCAGCAGCTGGGGGGGAGAGACCCAGTACTTC.

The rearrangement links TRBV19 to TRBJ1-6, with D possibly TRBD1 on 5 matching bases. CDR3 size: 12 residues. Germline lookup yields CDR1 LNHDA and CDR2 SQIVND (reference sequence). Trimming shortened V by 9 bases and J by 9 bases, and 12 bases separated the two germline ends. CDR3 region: CASAQRGSPLHF. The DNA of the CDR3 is TGTGCCAGCGCACAAAGGGGTTCACCCCTCCACTTT.

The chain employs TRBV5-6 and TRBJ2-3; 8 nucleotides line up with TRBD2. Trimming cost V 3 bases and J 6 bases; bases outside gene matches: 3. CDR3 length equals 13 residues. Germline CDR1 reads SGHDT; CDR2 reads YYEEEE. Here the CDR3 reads CASSYGGADTQYF. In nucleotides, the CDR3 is TGTGCCAGCAGCTACGGGGGGGCGGATACGCAGTATTTT.

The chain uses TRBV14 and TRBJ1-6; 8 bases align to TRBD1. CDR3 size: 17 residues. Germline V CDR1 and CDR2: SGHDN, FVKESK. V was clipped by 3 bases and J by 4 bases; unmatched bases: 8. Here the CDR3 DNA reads TGTGCCAGCAGCCAGGGGGGGGACAGGCTTTATAATTCACCCCTCCACTTT. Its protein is CASSQGGDRLYNSPLHF.

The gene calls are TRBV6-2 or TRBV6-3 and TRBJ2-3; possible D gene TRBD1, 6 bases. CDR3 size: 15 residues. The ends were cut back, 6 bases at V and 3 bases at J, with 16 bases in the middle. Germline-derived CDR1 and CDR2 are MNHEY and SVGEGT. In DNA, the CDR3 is TGTGCCAGCAGCTCCCAGGGGTTGAGGACAGATACGCAGTATTTT. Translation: CASSSQGLRTDTQYF.

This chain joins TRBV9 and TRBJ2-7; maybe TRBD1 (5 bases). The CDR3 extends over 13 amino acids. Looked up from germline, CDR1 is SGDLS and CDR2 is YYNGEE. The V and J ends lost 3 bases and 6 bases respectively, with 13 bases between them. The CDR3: CASSERGLVEQYF. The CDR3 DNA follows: TGTGCCAGCAGCGAAAGGGGCTTAGTCGAGCAGTACTTC.